This TCR beta chain is drawn from a study of a mutant IDH1 vaccine in newly diagnosed glioma. Study-wide context: Vaccines were begun 4-6 weeks after radiotherapy alone, or with temozolomide cycles. Visits designated V12 and V13 were conducted at weeks 35 and 47, respectively. Most had both radiotherapy and temozolomide beforehand; others had only one. Study outcomes and limitations: Whatever changes occurred in top peripheral T cell clonotypes seemed unrelated to pseudoprogression.

As regards this clone: The target antigen is unknown.

TCRdb's copy holds only in-frame clones and misses some; the assay was immunoSEQ multiplex PCR. This table has about 83,000 clones, 75% to 85% appearing once. CDR3 size: 14 residues. Germline V gives CDR1 SGHNT, CDR2 YYREEE (reference sequence). Trimming at V came to 2 bases and at J to 4 bases, leaving 4 bases not matched to a gene. Time point here: week 47, end of study. Each dose delivered 300 ug of mutant IDH1 20-mer peptide subcutaneously with imiquimod. This TCR derives from a man aged 35 to 55 with glioma. The sample here was PBMCs, taken from a glioma patient whose treatment included an IDH1 peptide vaccine. V gene TRBV5-4 combines with J gene TRBJ2-5; 8 nucleotides agree with TRBD2. CDR3 residues: CASSFSGSGETQYF. As DNA, the CDR3 is TGTGCCAGCAGCTTCAGCGGGAGCGGAGAGACCCAGTACTTC. Looking up the rest from reference TRBV5-4 and TRBJ2-5 gives the full variable domain: ETGVTQSPTHLIKTRGQQVTLRCSSQSGHNTVSWYQQALGQGPQFIFQYYREEENGRGNFPPRFSGLQFPNYSSELNVNALELDDSALYLCASSFSGSGETQYFGPGTRLLVL.